One and the same sample provided the 22 T cell receptor beta chains below, sequenced in a study of graft-versus-host responses after intestinal transplantation. Profiled with immunoSEQ multiplex PCR; TCRdb holds only in-frame clones, not every one. The table shows 8,500 to 11,000 clones, with roughly a third occurring only once. The plating included about 200,000 irradiated, violet-dye-labeled stimulator cells together with about 200,000 CFSE-labeled responder cells. The sequencing used alloreactive CD8+ T cells from a mixed lymphocyte reaction culture, collected before intestinal transplant. Documented subset: CFSE-low proliferating T cells sorted from approximately 6-day pre-transplant mixed lymphocyte reaction (GvH or HvG direction). The receptors were gathered from a human patient who received an intestinal transplant.

A few counts support this clone. At one end the junction does not follow the germline gene, possibly because of a read error. The genes are TRBV4-1 and TRBJ2-1; 10 bases line up with TRBD2. CDR3 length: 16 amino acids. Looked up from germline, CDR1 is MGHRA and CDR2 is YSYEKL. This chain's CDR3 is CASSQDRTSGLVEQFF. CDR3 in DNA: TGTGCCAGCAGCCAAGATAGGACTAGCGGTTTAGTCGAGCAGTTCTTC.

V gene TRBV6-5 combines with J gene TRBJ2-1, with 7 bases identical to TRBD2. With 8 bases clipped from V and 5 bases from J, the junction kept 9 bases outside the gene matches. CDR1 is MNHEY and CDR2 is SVGAGI in the germline V gene. CDR3 size: 14 residues. For the CDR3, the DNA is TGTGCCAGCCGAGTAGGGGACTACGACAATGAGCAGTTCTTC. Protein product: CASRVGDYDNEQFF.

Relative to its sample, this clone is medium-sized (0.01 to 0.1%). This chain joins TRBV18 and TRBJ1-1, with D maybe TRBD1 (5 bases). The germline gives CDR1 KGHSH, CDR2 LQKENI. Trimming took off 5 bases at V and 1 base at J, with 8 bases between the two ends. The CDR3 length is 13 residues. CDR3 DNA sequence: TGTGCCAGCTCAGCGGACACGAACACTGAAGCTTTCTTT. Residues: CASSADTNTEAFF. Full variable domain (missing parts from reference TRBV18 and TRBJ1-1): NAGVMQNPRHLVRRRGQEARLRCSPMKGHSHVYWYRQLPEEGLKFMVYLQKENIIDESGMPKERFSAEFPKEGPSILRIQQVVRGDSAAYFCASSADTNTEAFFGQGTRLTVV.

This clone is large within its sample. V usage is TRBV4-1 and J usage is TRBJ1-5, with 7 bases that match TRBD1. V lost 3 bases and J lost 2; bases outside the gene matches: 13. The germline gives CDR1 MGHRA, CDR2 YSYEKL. The CDR3 totals 18 residues. CDR3 amino acids: CASSQLQGSFQGNQPQHF. CDR3 sequence (DNA): TGCGCCAGCAGCCAGTTACAGGGGTCGTTTCAGGGCAATCAGCCCCAGCATTTT.

J is TRBJ1-5 and V is TRBV28, with D perhaps matching TRBD1 (5 bases). V was pared by 4 bases and J by 4 bases, with 38 bases between. The CDR3 has 23 amino acids. Germline V CDR1 and CDR2: MDHEN, SYDVKM. CDR3 in amino acids: CASSYPLPYRLVQTVVTNQPQHF. CDR3 bases: TGTGCCAGCAGTTATCCCCTACCTTATCGATTGGTTCAGACAGTCGTAACTAATCAGCCCCAGCATTTT.

This clone occurred a few times. The V gene is TRBV9, the J gene TRBJ2-5; 8 bases are a match to TRBD1. V shed 6 bases, J shed 2 bases, and the junction held 9 bases outside the gene matches. The CDR3 is made up of 15 amino acids. Germline V gives CDR1 SGDLS, CDR2 YYNGEE. The CDR3 spells CASTPGGARQETQYF. CDR3 bases: TGTGCCAGCACACCAGGGGGCGCGAGGCAAGAGACCCAGTACTTC.

This clone is judged medium-sized (0.01 to 0.1%). The V gene is TRBV13, the J gene TRBJ2-7, with 10 positions matching TRBD1. V lost 0 bases and J lost 7; bases outside the gene matches: 12. The CDR3 consists of 17 residues. Germline V CDR1 and CDR2: PRHDT, FYEKMQ (reference sequence). The CDR3: CASSLGPPRQGAGEQYF. The CDR3 region has the DNA TGTGCCAGCAGCTTAGGGCCCCCGAGACAGGGGGCGGGAGAGCAGTACTTC.

The chain recombines TRBV18 with TRBJ1-6, with TRBD1 matching over 10 bases. The CDR3 extends over 15 amino acids. Looked up from germline, CDR1 is KGHSH and CDR2 is LQKENI. The V gene end was trimmed by 4 bases and the J gene end by 11 bases; junction bases not matched to a gene: 8. CDR3 loop: CASSLRGQGRTPLHF. The CDR3 DNA reads TGTGCCAGCTCACTGCGGGGACAGGGGAGAACACCCCTCCACTTT.

This sequence joins TRBV6-5 and TRBJ1-3; possible D gene TRBD1, 6 bases. Germline assignment: CDR1 MNHEY and CDR2 SVGAGI. The ends were cut back, 2 bases at V and 7 bases at J, with 15 bases in the middle. This CDR3 is 15 amino acids long. This CDR3 reads CASSYGGGGYNTIYF. The CDR3 DNA sequence: TGTGCCAGCAGTTACGGAGGGGGGGGGTACAACACCATATATTTT.

Only one count was recorded for this clone. The chain has TRBV7-2 and TRBJ2-1, with 8 bases that match TRBD2. This CDR3 contains 15 residues. CDR1 is SGHTA, CDR2 FQGNSA, per germline. J was trimmed by 2 bases and V by 3 bases; bases with no gene match: 3. The CDR3 DNA reads TGTGCCAGCAGCTTGGCGGGAGGCCCCTACAATGAGCAGTTCTTC. Translating gives CASSLAGGPYNEQFF.

This clone has more than one count but fewer than ten. This sequence joins TRBV9 and TRBJ2-7, with 7 bases that match TRBD1. CDR3 length: 14 residues. Germline V gene sequence: CDR1 SGDLS, CDR2 YYNGEE. Unmatched junction bases numbered 0, after V lost 0 bases and J lost 0 bases. The CDR3 sequence: CASSVGDSSYEQYF. The DNA for the CDR3 is TGTGCCAGCAGCGTAGGGGACAGCTCCTACGAGCAGTACTTC.

J is TRBJ1-2 and V is TRBV28, with D possibly being TRBD1 (6 bases). Germline V gene data show CDR1 as MDHEN and CDR2 as SYDVKM. The CDR3 length is 13 residues. The V and J ends lost 2 bases and 3 bases respectively, with 7 bases between them. The DNA of the CDR3 is TGTGCCAGCAGTTTAAGGGGGTACTATGGCTACACCTTC. Its translation is CASSLRGYYGYTF.

The chain recombines TRBV20-1 with TRBJ2-7; unclear D gene. Trimming left V 6 bases short and J 0 bases short, with 6 bases between. This CDR3 region has 11 residues. The germline gives CDR1 DFQATT, CDR2 SNEGSKA (reference sequence). CDR3 in DNA: TGCAGTGCCCCGAGCTCCTACGAGCAGTACTTC. This codes for CSAPSSYEQYF.

Judged by abundance, this clone is medium-sized (0.01 to 0.1%). The V and J genes are TRBV7-9 and TRBJ2-7, with unresolved D. V lost 5 bases, J lost 5 bases, and 22 bases lay in between. This CDR3 region has 16 residues. Germline V gene sequence: CDR1 SEHNR, CDR2 FQNEAQ (reference sequence). The CDR3 coding sequence is TGTGCCAGCAGCCCCCCCGGCTCCTTTGGGCAGAACGAGCAGTACTTC. Residues: CASSPPGSFGQNEQYF.

In DNA form, the CDR3 reads TGCAGCGTTGAAGGGGTAGCTACCGGGGAGCTGTTTTTT. It encodes CSVEGVATGELFF. The chain uses TRBV29-1 and TRBJ2-2; unclear D gene. CDR1 is SQVTM, CDR2 ANQGSEA, per germline. This CDR3 region has 13 residues. The germline V and J ends were trimmed by 1 base and 5 bases, with 8 bases remaining between them.

This clone is classed as medium-sized (0.01 to 0.1%). The chain has TRBV11-2 and TRBJ2-7, with no clear D. Germline CDR1 SGHAT, CDR2 FQNNGV. The germline V and J ends were trimmed by 4 bases and 3 bases, with 10 bases remaining between them. The CDR3 covers 13 residues. The CDR3 region has the DNA TGTGCCAGCAGCTGGGCCTTTAACTACGAGCAGTACTTC. It encodes CASSWAFNYEQYF.

The chain uses TRBV21-1 and TRBJ2-2; the D call of TRBD1 is as the table states it, not checked on the DNA. TRBV21-1 is tagged as a pseudogene. The CDR3 runs to 17 residues. CDR3 sequence reads: CASSKASRTGGTGELFF. In DNA form, the CDR3 reads TGTGCCAGCAGCAAAGCGTCTAGGACAGGGGGCACCGGGGAGCTGTTTTTT.

In its sample, this clone was seen once. This chain connects TRBV5-6 to TRBJ2-6, with D perhaps TRBD2 (5 bases). There are 18 residues in the CDR3. Germline CDR1 SGHDT, CDR2 YYEEEE. V lost 7 bases and J lost 5, with 25 bases in between. The CDR3 here is CASAGINKSQSRANVLTF. DNA of the CDR3: TGTGCCAGCGCCGGGATCAATAAGTCACAAAGTCGGGCCAACGTCCTGACTTTC.

This clone occurred a few times. V gene TRBV15 combines with J gene TRBJ2-1; 9 bases line up with TRBD2. Germline V gene data show CDR1 as LNHNV and CDR2 as YYDKDF (reference sequence). The CDR3 spans 20 residues. The V and J ends lost 1 base and 5 bases, in that order; junction bases with no gene match: 18. In DNA, the CDR3 is TGTGCCACCAGCAGAGGCCGGGCTAGCGGGGTACTAAGGTCCGACAATGAGCAGTTCTTC. Protein product: CATSRGRASGVLRSDNEQFF.

This clone ranks as large (0.1 to 1%). CDR3 amino acids: CASRPTGEFGNTIYF. The CDR3 DNA sequence: TGTGCCAGCAGACCTACAGGGGAATTCGGAAACACCATATATTTT. This chain links TRBV28 with TRBJ1-3; 7 bases are shared with TRBD1. The CDR3 totals 15 residues. The trim removed 6 bases at V and 4 bases at J, leaving 9 bases unmatched. The germline V gene has CDR1 MDHEN and CDR2 SYDVKM.

This rearrangement joins TRBV9 to TRBJ2-3; D perhaps matches TRBD2 (7 bases). CDR1 is SGDLS, CDR2 YYNGEE, per germline. The CDR3 consists of 15 residues. The ends were cut back, 8 bases at V and 0 bases at J, with 16 bases in the middle. The CDR3 region is CASEKGGASTDTQYF. CDR3 in DNA: TGTGCCAGTGAGAAGGGGGGGGCTAGCACAGATACGCAGTATTTT.

V usage is TRBV7-6 and J usage is TRBJ2-6; possibly TRBD1 for D (5 bases). The CDR3 sequence is 17 residues long. The germline V and J ends were trimmed by 5 bases and 2 bases, with 16 bases remaining between them. Germline assignment: CDR1 SGHVS and CDR2 FNYEAQ. The chain's CDR3 is CASSPSKAGPGANVLTF. The CDR3 bases are TGTGCCAGCAGCCCCAGCAAGGCAGGGCCTGGGGCCAACGTCCTGACTTTC.